This T cell receptor (beta chain) was sequenced for a study of cytomegalovirus exposure and HLA in healthy donors. The wider study: The approximately 120 validation repertoires were reported in a later analysis to have been generated on the same platform as the roughly 680 first-cohort repertoires.

Unmatched junction bases numbered 2, after V lost 6 bases and J lost 4 bases. The V gene's germline CDR1 is MRHNA and CDR2 SNTAGT. CDR3 length: 14 residues. As regards this clone: Antigen specificity is unknown.

Sequencing was performed with immunoSEQ multiplex PCR; in TCRdb, only in-frame clones are kept and a portion is missing. Of fewer than 100,000 clones detected, more than 75% appear once; the ten largest clones hold 2.1%. Study-wide points: In a later analysis, first-cohort TCR clusters were found to tend to co-occur in the roughly 120 validation repertoires. Altogether, some 160 TCR beta chains were recorded as cytomegalovirus-associated. Among the CMV-associated chains, a few were confirmed in vitro as specific for CMV antigens.

Sequencing was done on a sample of PBMCs. The chain joins TRBV6-4 to TRBJ2-1; 11 nucleotides agree with TRBD1. This receptor was identified in a man aged 25 to 40 in good health and CMV-seronegative. CDR3 nucleotide sequence: TGTGCCAGCAGCCGGGACAGGGGGTACAATGAGCAGTTCTTC. This encodes CASSRDRGYNEQFF.